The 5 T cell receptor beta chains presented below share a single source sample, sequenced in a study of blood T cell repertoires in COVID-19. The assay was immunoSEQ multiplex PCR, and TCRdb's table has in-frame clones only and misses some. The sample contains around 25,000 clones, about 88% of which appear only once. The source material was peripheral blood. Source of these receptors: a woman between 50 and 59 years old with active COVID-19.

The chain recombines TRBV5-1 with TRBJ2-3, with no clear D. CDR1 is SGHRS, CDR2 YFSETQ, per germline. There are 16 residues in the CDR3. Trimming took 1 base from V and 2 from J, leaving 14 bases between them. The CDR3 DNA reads TGCGCCAGCAGCTTGTCTTCCCGCGGAAACACAGATACGCAGTATTTT. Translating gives CASSLSSRGNTDTQYF.

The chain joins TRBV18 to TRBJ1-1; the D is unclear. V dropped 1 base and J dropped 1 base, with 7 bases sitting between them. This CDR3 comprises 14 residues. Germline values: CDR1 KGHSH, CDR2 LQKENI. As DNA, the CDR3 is TGTGCCAGCTCACCACAGACACAGAACACTGAAGCTTTCTTT. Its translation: CASSPQTQNTEAFF.

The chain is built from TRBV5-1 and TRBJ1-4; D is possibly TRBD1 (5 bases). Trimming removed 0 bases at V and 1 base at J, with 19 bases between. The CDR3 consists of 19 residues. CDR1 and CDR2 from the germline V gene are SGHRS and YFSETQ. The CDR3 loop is CASSLELRLLGGTNEKLFF. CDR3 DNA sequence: TGCGCCAGCAGCTTGGAATTAAGGCTTTTGGGGGGAACTAATGAAAAACTGTTTTTT.

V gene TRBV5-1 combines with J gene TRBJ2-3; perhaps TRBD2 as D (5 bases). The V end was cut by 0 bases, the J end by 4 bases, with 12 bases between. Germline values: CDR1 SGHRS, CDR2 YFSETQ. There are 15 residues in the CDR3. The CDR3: CASSLDVGNADTQYF. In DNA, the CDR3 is TGCGCCAGCAGCTTGGATGTCGGGAATGCAGATACGCAGTATTTT.

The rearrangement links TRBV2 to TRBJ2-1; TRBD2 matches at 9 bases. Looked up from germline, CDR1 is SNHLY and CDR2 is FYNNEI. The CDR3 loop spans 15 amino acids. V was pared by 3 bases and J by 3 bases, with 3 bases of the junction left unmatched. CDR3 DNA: TGTGCCAGCAGTGACAGACTAGCGGTCTACAATGAGCAGTTCTTC. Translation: CASSDRLAVYNEQFF.